Included here is one T cell receptor beta chain sequence, with context. Its antigen is not yet known. No base quality values were provided; no much bigger clone lies one nucleotide off. This sample was included in a study of cytomegalovirus exposure and HLA in healthy donors (dated by TCRdb to about 2017). The study in broad terms: In an earlier analysis of 587 of the donors, around 300 Gb of sequence data and some 120 million unique TCR beta sequences from about 179 million T cells were reported. To study patterns of TCR occurrence, a later analysis re-analyzed previously published TCR beta repertoires from several hundred donors and added high-resolution HLA genotyping. Because of strong linkage in the cohort, five DR-DQ haplotypes were treated as single units for association and clustering. In addition to the first cohort of several hundred subjects, a separate validation cohort of 130 or so different subjects was used. An earlier analysis of 587 of the donors used high-throughput TCR beta sequencing to judge whether each TCR beta V gene segment behaved as functional or pseudogenic. A later genetic analysis used genome-wide SNP genotypes for 398 of the 666 donors, treating that subset as a discovery cohort. HLA typing covered class I and class II loci at four-digit resolution. Alongside the repertoire data, information on donor age, sex, ethnicity and CMV serostatus was compiled. Across some 400 genotyped donors of the cohort, an average of roughly 200,000 unique TCR beta nucleotide sequences per donor were sequenced, and roughly 17% of those sequences were non-productive. The study aimed to test whether cataloging public T cell receptors could reveal signatures of past pathogen exposure. The genetic ancestry cluster associated with self-reported Caucasian donors included around four fifths of the 398 genotyped donors. Approximately 310 gigabases of sequencing data and tens of millions of unique TCR sequences were included in an early release covering about 700 HLA-typed donors. Every discovery cohort repertoire had been produced on one sequencing platform. Typing coverage varied by locus: roughly 629-640 donors for A, B, C, DRB1 and DQB1; roughly 520 for DQA1; about 590 for DPA1; about 450 for DPB1. Rather than drawing on any new phenotypic data, the later analysis identified candidate immune exposures from TCR beta sequences and the way those sequences occurred across donors. The study profiled the T cell repertoires of hundreds of subjects by immunosequencing and related them to cytomegalovirus serostatus. To predict cytomegalovirus infection status, the study combined high-throughput TCR immunosequencing, statistical association of individual TCRs with disease status, and machine learning. General conclusions and limits of the study: Linkage disequilibrium might explain the correlated functional status among segregating V segments, but an unknown experimental factor could not be ruled out. According to a later analysis, most CMV-associated TCR beta chains appeared to be HLA-restricted, and the HLA associations seemed to be driven largely by CMV exposure. According to a later genetic analysis, donors in an Asian-associated ancestry cluster had fewer N-insertions in productive TCRs than the approximately 670-donor mean. An association between a missense DCLRE1C variant and V-gene and J-gene trimming of TCR beta chains was found in a later genetic analysis and replicated in an independent cohort. Because some donors lacked HLA typing at each locus, the association tests relied only on the typed subset. For the cohort, immune exposure information was limited to CMV serostatus. Sequencing depth was assumed to be roughly uniform across donors in the presence/absence analyses, though that assumption may not hold. In this cohort, only TCR beta chains were sequenced, and detectable features were limited by the absence of alpha or paired-chain data. In a later analysis, several top co-occurrence clusters were reported to appear linked to parvovirus B19, influenza, CMV and Epstein-Barr virus. A cluster of highly shared sequence variants was judged likely to be a technical artifact of the sequencing pipeline. Specific HLA alleles were associated with 18,000 or so TCR beta sequences at a false discovery rate of 0.05 in a later analysis. Cytomegalovirus status was reported to be diagnosed by the classifier with high specificity and sensitivity in both the original and validation cohorts. The study listed approximately 160 TCR beta chains as associated with cytomegalovirus. Some 16 rarely observed V segments, including chromosome 9 orphons, were excluded from the earlier analysis of a few hundred of the donors because counts were too low. In vitro tests confirmed that a few of the cytomegalovirus-associated TCR beta chains recognize cytomegalovirus antigens. A later analysis found that TCR association rates varied across HLA loci, with DRB1 alleles showing the most associated TCRs and HLA-C alleles the fewest. Broadly in line with IMGT annotations, most TCR beta V segments showed up in productive rearrangements about 90% or about 30% of the time in an earlier analysis of a few hundred of the donors. Across donors, most TCR sequences were observed very rarely, whereas some public TCRs were present in many individuals. According to the authors, the approach could potentially be generalized to other disease states and immunological phenotypes. Some IMGT-functional V segments, including TRBV6-2 and TRBV6-3, could not be told apart with the 87-base-pair reads, so those segments were excluded. A further reported finding was that TCR beta sequences accurately predicted the HLA-A and HLA-B alleles for most subjects in the first cohort. In a later analysis, HLA-associated TCR beta chains showed more clonal expansion and lower generation probabilities than non-associated chains that were equally common. Assigning TCR associations to individual alleles was difficult when HLA alleles, especially DR and DQ, strongly co-occurred.

Library construction relied on the immunoSEQ multiplex PCR assay. For the multiplex PCR, a mixture combining 60 forward primers for TCR Vbeta segments and 13 reverse primers for TCR Jbeta segments was used. The CDR3 region of rearranged TCR beta genes was amplified from genomic DNA by a multiplex PCR assay. The amplified TCR beta libraries were sequenced on the Illumina HiSeq System as 87-base-pair reads. The paper's data handling went like this. A later analysis tallied around 82 million unique TCR beta chains across the 650 to 750 repertoires, and around 12 million of those chains were shared by two or more donors. Raw reads were error-corrected and collapsed into unique sequences by a nearest-neighbor algorithm in which closely related sequences were merged to remove PCR and sequencing errors. To assign V, D and J gene segments, CDR3 sequences were aligned to IMGT reference sequences. For a sequence to be retained, a match of at least six nucleotides was required to both a V gene segment and a J gene segment. A rearrangement was called productive if the CDR3 had no stop codons and remained in frame with V and J, and every other rearrangement was called non-productive. CDR3 was defined according to IMGT convention as the region running from the second conserved V-encoded cysteine to the conserved J-encoded phenylalanine. In an earlier analysis of more than 550 of the donors, sequences lacking an unambiguous match to a single V gene segment were excluded. In an earlier analysis of some 590 of the donors, V segments were called functional above 56.7% productive rearrangements and were called segregating when the between-donor standard deviation exceeded 5%. A statistical classification framework was built to diagnose cytomegalovirus status from the catalog of TCR beta chain sequences. In a later analysis, TCR nucleotide sequences were compared against IMGT/GENE-DB human TR gene sequences so that V and J genes could be assigned. In a later analysis, CDR3 sequences and most-parsimonious VDJ recombination scenarios were assigned using the TCRdist pipeline. In a later analysis, each TCR beta chain was defined by its CDR3 amino acid sequence together with its V-gene family, and reads lacking a unique V-gene family were excluded. In a later analysis, approximately 640 highly shared, low-generation-probability nucleotide sequences were removed to address suspected cross-contamination and a sequencing artifact. In a later analysis, a clonal expansion index was calculated for each public chain from normalized within-repertoire ranks of inferred template counts. Generation probabilities in a later analysis came from a VDJ recombination model fitted to out-of-frame rearrangements, and those results were checked against IGoR. Hypergeometric tests were used in a later analysis to score TCR-TCR, TCR-HLA and TCR-CMV co-occurrence, with a repertoire-size bias correction applied to the TCR pairs. In a later analysis, false discovery rates were estimated by permuting HLA or CMV assignments 20 times. A later analysis grouped co-occurring TCRs with DBSCAN, adding TCRdist sequence similarity when clustering within HLA-allele-positive subsets. Co-occurrence clustering excluded repertoires with fewer than 30,000 or more than 120,000 public chains, plus five with anomalous nucleotide sharing. TCRdb retrieved this table from immuneACCESS and kept in-frame rearrangements only. Not all clones are present; in checked studies, unresolved V genes account for under half, and no reason is known for the remainder. V and J calls and clone size are as listed in that table; D and trimming were resolved from the DNA. For this sample the table gives under 200,000 clones, of which over 75% were detected only once. The ten largest clones add up to about 5.7% of the sample.

The cohort was made up of approximately 670 healthy bone marrow donors. At the time of sampling, every cohort member was nominally healthy, though immune exposures that went unrecorded were likely present. The donor tested CMV seropositive, placing the donor among the 250 to 350 seropositive members of the cohort. Each donor provided a peripheral blood sample, and peripheral blood mononuclear cells were used for TCR beta sequencing. The Qiagen DNeasy Blood Extraction Kit was used to extract genomic DNA from the blood cell samples. The germline V gene supplies CDR1 SGHTA and CDR2 FQGNSA. Including cysteine and phenylalanine, the CDR3 has 15 amino acids. The CDR3 DNA has 45 bases and is translated from base 1. The V and J ends are trimmed by 1 base and 0 bases, leaving 10 bases between them.

The source is a man aged 35 to 55 in good health and CMV-seropositive. The chain was built from TRBV7-2 and TRBJ2-7, and possibly TRBD1, on 6 matching bases. Sequencing used PBMCs. Here the CDR3 is given as CASSLGTEPSYEQYF. Read as DNA, the sequence is TGTGCCAGCAGCTTAGGGACAGAACCCTCCTACGAGCAGTACTTC. The entire variable domain, with the stretches around the CDR3 drawn from the reference TRBV7-2 and TRBJ2-7 proteins, is GAGVSQSPSNKVTEKGKDVELRCDPISGHTALYWYRQSLGQGLEFLIYFQGNSAPDKSGLPSDRFSAERTGGSVSTLTIQRTQQEDSAVYLCASSLGTEPSYEQYFGPGTRLTVT.